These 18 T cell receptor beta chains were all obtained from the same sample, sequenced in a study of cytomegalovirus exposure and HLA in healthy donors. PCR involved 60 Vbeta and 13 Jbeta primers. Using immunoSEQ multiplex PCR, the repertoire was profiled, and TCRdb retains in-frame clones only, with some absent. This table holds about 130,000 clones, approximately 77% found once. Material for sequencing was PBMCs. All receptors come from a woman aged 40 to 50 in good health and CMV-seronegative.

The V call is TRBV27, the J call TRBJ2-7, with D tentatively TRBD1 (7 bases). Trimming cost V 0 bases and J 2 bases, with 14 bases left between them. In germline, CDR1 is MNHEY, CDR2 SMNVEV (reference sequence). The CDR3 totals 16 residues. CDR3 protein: CASSLSGGQIAYEQYF. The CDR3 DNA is TGTGCCAGCAGTTTATCCGGGGGACAGATTGCCTACGAGCAGTACTTC.

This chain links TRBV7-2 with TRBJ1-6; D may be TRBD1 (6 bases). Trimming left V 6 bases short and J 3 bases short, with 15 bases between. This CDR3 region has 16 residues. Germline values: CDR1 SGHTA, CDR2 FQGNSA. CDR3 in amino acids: CASSSRQVLYNSPLHF. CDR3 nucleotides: TGTGCCAGCAGTTCTCGACAGGTTCTCTATAATTCACCCCTCCACTTT. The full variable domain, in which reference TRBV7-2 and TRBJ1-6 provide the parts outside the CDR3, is GAGVSQSPSNKVTEKGKDVELRCDPISGHTALYWYRQSLGQGLEFLIYFQGNSAPDKSGLPSDRFSAERTGGSVSTLTIQRTQQEDSAVYLCASSSRQVLYNSPLHFGNGTRLTVT.

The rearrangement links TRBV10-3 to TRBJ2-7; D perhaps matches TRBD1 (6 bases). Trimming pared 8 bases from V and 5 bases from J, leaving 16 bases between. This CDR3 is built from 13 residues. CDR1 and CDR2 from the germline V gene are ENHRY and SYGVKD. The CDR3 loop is CAIGSGGGHEQYF. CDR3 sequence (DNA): TGTGCCATCGGGTCCGGTGGGGGCCACGAGCAGTACTTC.

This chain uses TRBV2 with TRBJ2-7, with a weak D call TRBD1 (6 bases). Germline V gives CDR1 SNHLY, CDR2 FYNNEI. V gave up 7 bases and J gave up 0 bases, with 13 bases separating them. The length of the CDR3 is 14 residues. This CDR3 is CASNPGTNSYEQYF. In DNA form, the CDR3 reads TGTGCCAGCAACCCCGGGACAAACTCCTACGAGCAGTACTTC.

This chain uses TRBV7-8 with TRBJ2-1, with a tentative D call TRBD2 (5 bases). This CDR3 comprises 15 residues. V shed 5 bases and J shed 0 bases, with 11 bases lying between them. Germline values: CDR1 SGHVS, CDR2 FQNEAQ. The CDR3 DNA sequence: TGTGCCAGCAGCCCCCGGGGAGCCTCCTACAATGAGCAGTTCTTC. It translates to CASSPRGASYNEQFF.

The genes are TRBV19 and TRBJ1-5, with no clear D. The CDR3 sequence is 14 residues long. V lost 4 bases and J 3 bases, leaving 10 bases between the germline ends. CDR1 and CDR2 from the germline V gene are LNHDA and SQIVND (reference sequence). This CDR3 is CASSKIPLNQPQHF. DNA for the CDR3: TGTGCCAGTAGTAAAATCCCCCTCAATCAGCCCCAGCATTTT.

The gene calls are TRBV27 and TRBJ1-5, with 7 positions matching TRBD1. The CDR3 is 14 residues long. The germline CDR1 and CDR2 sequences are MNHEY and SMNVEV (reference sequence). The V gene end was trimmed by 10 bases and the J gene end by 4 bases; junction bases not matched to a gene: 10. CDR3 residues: CATGGTPENQPQHF. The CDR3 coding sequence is TGTGCCACAGGGGGGACTCCCGAAAATCAGCCCCAGCATTTT.

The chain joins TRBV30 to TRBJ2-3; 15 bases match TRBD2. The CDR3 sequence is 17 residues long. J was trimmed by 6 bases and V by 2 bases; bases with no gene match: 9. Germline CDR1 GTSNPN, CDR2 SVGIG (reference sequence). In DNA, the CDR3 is TGTGCCTGGAGTCCCTCCGGGACTAGCGGGGGGTCGGATACGCAGTATTTT. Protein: CAWSPSGTSGGSDTQYF.

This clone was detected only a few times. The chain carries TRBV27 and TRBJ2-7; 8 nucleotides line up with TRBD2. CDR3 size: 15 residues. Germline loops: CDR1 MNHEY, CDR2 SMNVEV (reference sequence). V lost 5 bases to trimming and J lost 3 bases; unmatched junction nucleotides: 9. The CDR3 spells CASSLESGGVYEQYF. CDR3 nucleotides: TGTGCCAGCAGTCTAGAAAGCGGGGGCGTCTACGAGCAGTACTTC.

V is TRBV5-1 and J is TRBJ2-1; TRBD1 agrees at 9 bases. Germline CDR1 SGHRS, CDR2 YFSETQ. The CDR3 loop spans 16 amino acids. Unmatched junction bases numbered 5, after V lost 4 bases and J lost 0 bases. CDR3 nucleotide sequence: TGCGCCAGCAGCCAAGGACAGGGGACCTCCTACAATGAGCAGTTCTTC. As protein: CASSQGQGTSYNEQFF. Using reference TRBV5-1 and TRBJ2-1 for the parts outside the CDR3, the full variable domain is KAGVTQTPRYLIKTRGQQVTLSCSPISGHRSVSWYQQTPGQGLQFLFEYFSETQRNKGNFPGRFSGRQFSNSRSEMNVSTLELGDSALYLCASSQGQGTSYNEQFFGPGTRLTVL.

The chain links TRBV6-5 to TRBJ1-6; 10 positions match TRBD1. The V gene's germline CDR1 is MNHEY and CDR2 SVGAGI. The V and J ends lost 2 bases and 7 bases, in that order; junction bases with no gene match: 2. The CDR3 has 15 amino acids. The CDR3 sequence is CASSYKGQGNSPLHF. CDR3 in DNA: TGTGCCAGCAGTTACAAGGGACAGGGGAATTCACCCCTCCACTTT.

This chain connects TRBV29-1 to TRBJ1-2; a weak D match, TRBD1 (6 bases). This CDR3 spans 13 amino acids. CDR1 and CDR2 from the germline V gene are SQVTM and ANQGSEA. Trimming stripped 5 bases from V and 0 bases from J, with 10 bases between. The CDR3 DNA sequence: TGCAGCGTTCAGGGGCCAGCTAACTATGGCTACACCTTC. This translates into CSVQGPANYGYTF. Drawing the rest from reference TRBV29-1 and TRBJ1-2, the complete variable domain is SAVISQKPSRDICQRGTSLTIQCQVDSQVTMMFWYRQQPGQSLTLIATANQGSEATYESGFVIDKFPISRPNLTFSTLTVSNMSPEDSSIYLCSVQGPANYGYTFGSGTRLTVV.

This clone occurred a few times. The CDR3 spells CASSEEEDRSYQETQYF. The CDR3, as DNA: TGTGCCAGCAGTGAAGAAGAGGACAGATCTTACCAAGAGACCCAGTACTTC. The chain combines TRBV2 with TRBJ2-5, with D possibly being TRBD1 (6 bases). V lost 1 base and J lost 0, with 15 bases in between. CDR3 size: 17 residues. Germline assignment: CDR1 SNHLY and CDR2 FYNNEI.

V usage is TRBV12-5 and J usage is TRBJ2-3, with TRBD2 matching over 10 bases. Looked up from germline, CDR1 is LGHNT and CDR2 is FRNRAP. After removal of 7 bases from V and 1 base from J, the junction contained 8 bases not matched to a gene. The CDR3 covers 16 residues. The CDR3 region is CASAFGLAVRTDTQYF. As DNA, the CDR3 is TGTGCTAGTGCCTTCGGACTAGCGGTTCGCACAGATACGCAGTATTTT.

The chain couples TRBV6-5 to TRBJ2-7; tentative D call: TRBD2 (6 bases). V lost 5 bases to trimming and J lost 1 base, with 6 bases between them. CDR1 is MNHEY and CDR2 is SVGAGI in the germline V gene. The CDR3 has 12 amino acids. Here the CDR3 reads CASSSGSYEQYF. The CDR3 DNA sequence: TGTGCCAGCAGTAGCGGGTCCTACGAGCAGTACTTC.

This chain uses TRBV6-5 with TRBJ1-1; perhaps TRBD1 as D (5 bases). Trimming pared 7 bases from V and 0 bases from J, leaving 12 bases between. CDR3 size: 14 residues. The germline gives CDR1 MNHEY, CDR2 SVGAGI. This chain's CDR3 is CASIQGPMNTEAFF. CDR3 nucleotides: TGTGCCAGCATTCAGGGCCCCATGAACACTGAAGCTTTCTTT.

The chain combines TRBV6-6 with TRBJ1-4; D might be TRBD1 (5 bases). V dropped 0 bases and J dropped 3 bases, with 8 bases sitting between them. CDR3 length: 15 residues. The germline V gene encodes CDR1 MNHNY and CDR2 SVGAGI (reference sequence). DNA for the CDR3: TGTGCCAGCAGTTACTCGACGACAGCTAATGAAAAACTGTTTTTT. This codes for CASSYSTTANEKLFF.

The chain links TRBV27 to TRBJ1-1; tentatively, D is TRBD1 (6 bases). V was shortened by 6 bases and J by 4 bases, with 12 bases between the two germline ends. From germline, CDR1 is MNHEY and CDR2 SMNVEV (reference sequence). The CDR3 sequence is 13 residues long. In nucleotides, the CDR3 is TGTGCCAGCAGCGGTACAGGGACCACTGAAGCTTTCTTT. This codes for CASSGTGTTEAFF.